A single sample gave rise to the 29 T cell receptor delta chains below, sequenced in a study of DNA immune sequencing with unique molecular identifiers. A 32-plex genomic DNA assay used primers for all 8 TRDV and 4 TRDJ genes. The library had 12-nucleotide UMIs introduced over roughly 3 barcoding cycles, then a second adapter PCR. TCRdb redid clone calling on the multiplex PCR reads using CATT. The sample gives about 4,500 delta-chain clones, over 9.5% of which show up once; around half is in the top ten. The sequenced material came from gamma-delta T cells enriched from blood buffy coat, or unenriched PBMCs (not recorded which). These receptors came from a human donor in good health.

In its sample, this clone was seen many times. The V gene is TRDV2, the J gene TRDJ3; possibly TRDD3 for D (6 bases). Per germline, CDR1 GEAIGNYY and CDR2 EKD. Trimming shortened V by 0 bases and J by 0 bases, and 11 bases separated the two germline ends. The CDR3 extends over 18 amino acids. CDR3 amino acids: CACDTAGESSWDTRQMFF. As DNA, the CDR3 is TGTGCCTGTGACACCGCTGGGGAGAGCTCCTGGGACACCCGACAGATGTTTTTC.

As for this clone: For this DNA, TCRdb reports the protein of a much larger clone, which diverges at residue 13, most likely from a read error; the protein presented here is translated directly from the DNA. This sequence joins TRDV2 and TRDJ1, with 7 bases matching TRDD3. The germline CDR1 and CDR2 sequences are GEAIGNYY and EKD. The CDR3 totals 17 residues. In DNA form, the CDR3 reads TGTGCCTGTGACACCCTCGTGTTGGGGGAGAACACCAATAAACTCATCTTT. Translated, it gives CACDTLVLGENTNKLIF.

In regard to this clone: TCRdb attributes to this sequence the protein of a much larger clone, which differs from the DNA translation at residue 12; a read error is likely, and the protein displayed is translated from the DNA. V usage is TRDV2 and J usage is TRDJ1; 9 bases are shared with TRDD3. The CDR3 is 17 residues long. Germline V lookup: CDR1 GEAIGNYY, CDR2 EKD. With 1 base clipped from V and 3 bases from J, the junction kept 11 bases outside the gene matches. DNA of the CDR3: TGTGCCTGTGACACTCTGGGGGATGGAAAGTACCCCGATAAACTCATCTTT. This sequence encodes CACDTLGDGKYPDKLIF.

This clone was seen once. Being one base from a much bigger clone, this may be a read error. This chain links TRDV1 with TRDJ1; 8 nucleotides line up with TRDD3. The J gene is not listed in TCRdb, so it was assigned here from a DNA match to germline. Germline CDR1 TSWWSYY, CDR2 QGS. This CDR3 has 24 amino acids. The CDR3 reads CALVELGVSLVLGAHLTDTDKLIF. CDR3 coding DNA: TGTGCTCTTGTGGAACTGGGGGTCTCTCTCGTACTGGGGGCCCATCTTACCGACACCGATAAACTCATCTTT.

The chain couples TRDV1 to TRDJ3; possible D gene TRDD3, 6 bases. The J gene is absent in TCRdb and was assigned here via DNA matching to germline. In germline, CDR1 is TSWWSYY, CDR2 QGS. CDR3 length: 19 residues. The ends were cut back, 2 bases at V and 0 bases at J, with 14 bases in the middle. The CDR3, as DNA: TGTGCTCTTGGGGAAAGGGGATTCGAGTTCTCCTGGGACACCCGACAGATGTTTTTC. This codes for CALGERGFEFSWDTRQMFF.

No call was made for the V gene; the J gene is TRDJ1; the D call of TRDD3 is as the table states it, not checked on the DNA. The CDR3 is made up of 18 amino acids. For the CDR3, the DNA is TGTGCTCTTGGGGAACTTCCCGCCGATGCGGTCTACACCGATAAACTCATCTTT. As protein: CALGELPADAVYTDKLIF.

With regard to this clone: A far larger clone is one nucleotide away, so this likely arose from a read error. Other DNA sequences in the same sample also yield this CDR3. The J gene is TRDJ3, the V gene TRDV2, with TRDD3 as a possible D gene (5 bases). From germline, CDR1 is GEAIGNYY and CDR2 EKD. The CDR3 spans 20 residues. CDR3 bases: TGTGCCTGTGACACCTTGGGGACCACGAACGGCTCCTGGGACACCCGACAAATGTTTTTC. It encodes CACDTLGTTNGSWDTRQMFF.

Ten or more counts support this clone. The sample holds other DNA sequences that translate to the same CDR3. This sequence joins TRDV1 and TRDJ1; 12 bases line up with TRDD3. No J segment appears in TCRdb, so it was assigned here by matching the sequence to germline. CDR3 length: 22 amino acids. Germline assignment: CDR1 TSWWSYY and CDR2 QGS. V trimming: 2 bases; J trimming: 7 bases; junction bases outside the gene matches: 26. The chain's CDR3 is CALGEIGASFTGGYCKPFKLIF. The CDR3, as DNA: TGTGCTCTTGGGGAAATTGGGGCTTCCTTTACTGGGGGATACTGTAAACCCTTTAAACTCATCTTT.

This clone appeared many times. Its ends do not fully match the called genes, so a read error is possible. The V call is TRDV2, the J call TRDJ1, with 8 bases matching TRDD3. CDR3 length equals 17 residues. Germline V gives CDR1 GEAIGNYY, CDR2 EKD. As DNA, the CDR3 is TGTGCCTGTGACCCGTTACTGGGGGTCCCGTACACCAATAAACTCATCTTT. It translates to CACDPLLGVPYTNKLIF.

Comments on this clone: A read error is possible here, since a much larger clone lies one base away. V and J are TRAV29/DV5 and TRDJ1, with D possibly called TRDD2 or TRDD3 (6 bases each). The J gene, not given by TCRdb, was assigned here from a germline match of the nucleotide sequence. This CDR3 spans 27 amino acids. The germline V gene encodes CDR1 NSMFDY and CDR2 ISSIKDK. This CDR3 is CSVLLSSKRATPFPICGGPTNTDKLIF. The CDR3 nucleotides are TGCAGTGTACTTCTGAGCAGCAAGCGCGCTACCCCCTTTCCTATTTGTGGGGGTCCCACAAACACCGATAAACTCATCTTT.

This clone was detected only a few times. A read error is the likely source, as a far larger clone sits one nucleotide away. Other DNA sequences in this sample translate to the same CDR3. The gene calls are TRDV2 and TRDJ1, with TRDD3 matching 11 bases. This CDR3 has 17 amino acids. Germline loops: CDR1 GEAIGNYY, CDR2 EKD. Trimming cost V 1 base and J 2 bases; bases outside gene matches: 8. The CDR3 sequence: CACDTVGGYAGTDKLIF. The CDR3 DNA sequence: TGTGCCTGTGACACTGTTGGGGGATACGCTGGGACCGATAAACTCATCTTT.

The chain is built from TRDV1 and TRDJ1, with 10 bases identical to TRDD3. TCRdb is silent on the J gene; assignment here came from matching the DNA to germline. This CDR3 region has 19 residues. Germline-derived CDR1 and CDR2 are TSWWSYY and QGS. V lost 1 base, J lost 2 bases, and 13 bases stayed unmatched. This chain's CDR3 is CALGERPSPYWGITDKLIF. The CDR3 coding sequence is TGTGCTCTTGGGGAACGGCCTTCCCCGTACTGGGGGATTACCGATAAACTCATCTTT.

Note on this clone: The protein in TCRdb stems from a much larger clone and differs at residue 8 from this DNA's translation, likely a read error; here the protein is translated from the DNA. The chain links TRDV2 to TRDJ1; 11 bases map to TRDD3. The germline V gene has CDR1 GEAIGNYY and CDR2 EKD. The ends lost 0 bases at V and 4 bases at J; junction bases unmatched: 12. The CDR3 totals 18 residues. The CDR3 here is CACDTVTALGDNGDKLIF. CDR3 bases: TGTGCCTGTGACACCGTAACCGCACTGGGGGATAATGGCGATAAACTCATCTTT.

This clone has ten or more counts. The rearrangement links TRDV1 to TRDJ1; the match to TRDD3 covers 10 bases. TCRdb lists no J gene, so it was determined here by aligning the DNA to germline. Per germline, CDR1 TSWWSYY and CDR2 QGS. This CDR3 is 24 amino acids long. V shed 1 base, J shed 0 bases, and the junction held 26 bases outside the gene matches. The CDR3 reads CALGEQIYTGWGIHTIFNTDKLIF. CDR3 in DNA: TGTGCTCTTGGGGAACAAATATATACGGGGTGGGGGATACACACAATCTTCAACACCGATAAACTCATCTTT.

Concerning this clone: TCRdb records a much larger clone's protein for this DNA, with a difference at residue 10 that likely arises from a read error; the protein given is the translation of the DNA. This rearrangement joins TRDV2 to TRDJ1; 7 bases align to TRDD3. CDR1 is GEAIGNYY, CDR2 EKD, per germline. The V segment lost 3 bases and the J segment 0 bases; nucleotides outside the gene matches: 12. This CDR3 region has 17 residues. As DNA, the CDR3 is TGTGCCTGTGACTCCCTCCTGGGGGCTCACAACACCGATAAACTCATCTTT. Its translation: CACDSLLGAHNTDKLIF.

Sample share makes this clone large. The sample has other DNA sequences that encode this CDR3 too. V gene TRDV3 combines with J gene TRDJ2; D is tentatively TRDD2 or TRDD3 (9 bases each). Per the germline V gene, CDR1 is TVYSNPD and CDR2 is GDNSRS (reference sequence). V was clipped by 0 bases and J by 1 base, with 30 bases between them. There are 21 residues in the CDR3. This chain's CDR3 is CAFSLPTSLWGIPFLTAQLFF. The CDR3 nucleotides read TGTGCCTTTAGCCTTCCTACGTCTCTCTGGGGGATTCCTTTTTTGACAGCACAACTCTTCTTT.

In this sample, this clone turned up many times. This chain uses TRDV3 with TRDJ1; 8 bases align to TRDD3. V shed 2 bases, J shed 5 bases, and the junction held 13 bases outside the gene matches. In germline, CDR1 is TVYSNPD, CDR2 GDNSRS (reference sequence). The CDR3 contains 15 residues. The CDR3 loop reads CAFSPRRYWGDKLIF. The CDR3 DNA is TGTGCCTTTTCTCCCCGCCGTTACTGGGGGGATAAACTCATCTTT.

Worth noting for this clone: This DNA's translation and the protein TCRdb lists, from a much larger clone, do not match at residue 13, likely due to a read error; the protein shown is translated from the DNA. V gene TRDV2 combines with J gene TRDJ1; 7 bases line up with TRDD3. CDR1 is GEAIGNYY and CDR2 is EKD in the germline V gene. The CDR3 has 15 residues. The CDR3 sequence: CACDLLGTDTDKHIF. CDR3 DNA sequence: TGTGCCTGTGACCTACTGGGGACAGACACCGATAAACACATCTTT.

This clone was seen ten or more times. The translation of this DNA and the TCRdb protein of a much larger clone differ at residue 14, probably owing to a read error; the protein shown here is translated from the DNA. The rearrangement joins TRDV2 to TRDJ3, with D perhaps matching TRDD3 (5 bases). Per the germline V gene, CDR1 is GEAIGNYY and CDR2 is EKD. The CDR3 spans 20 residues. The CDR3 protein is CACDTLGTTNGSWNTRQMFF. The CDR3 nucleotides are TGTGCCTGTGACACCTTGGGGACCACGAACGGCTCCTGGAACACCCGACAGATGTTTTTC.

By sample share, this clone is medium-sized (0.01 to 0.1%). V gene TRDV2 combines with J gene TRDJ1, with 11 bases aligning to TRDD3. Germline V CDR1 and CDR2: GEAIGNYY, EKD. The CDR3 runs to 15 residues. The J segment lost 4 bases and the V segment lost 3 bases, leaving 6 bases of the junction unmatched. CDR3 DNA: TGTGCCTGTGACTCACTGGGGGATAATGACGATAAACTCATCTTT. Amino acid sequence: CACDSLGDNDDKLIF.

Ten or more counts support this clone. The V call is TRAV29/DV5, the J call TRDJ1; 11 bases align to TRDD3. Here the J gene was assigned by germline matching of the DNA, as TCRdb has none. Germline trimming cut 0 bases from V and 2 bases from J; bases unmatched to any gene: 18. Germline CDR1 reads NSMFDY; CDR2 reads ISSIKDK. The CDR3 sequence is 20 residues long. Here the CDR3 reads CAASGLPLWGIPTRTDKLIF. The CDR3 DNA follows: TGTGCAGCAAGCGGGCTTCCTCTCTGGGGGATACCTACTAGGACCGATAAACTCATCTTT.

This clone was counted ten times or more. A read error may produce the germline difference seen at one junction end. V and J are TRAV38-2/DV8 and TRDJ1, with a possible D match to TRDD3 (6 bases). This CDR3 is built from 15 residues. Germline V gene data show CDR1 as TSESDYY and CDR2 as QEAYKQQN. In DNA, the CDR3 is TGCGCTTATTCCAGCTCTGGGGTTCTGGCCTATCGACTCATCTTT. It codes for CAYSSSGVLAYRLIF.

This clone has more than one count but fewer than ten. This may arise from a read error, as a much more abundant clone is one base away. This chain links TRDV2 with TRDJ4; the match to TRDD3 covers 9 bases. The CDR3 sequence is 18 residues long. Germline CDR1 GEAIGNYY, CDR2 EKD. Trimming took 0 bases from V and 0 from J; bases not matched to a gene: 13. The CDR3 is CACDTVRSKGDTTRPLIF. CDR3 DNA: TGTGCCTGTGACACCGTTCGGTCAAAGGGGGATACAACCAGACCCCTGATCTTT.

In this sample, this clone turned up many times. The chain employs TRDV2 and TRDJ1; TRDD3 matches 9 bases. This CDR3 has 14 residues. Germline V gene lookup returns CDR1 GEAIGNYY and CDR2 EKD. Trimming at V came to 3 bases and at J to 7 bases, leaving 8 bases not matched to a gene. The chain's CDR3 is CACDSILGETKLIF. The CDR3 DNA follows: TGTGCCTGTGACTCCATACTGGGGGAAACTAAACTCATCTTT.

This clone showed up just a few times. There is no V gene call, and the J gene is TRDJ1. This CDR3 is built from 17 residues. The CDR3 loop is CACDTLVPSTYTDKLIF. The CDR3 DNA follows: TGTGCCTGTGACACCCTAGTACCGTCGACCTACACCGATAAACTCATCTTT.

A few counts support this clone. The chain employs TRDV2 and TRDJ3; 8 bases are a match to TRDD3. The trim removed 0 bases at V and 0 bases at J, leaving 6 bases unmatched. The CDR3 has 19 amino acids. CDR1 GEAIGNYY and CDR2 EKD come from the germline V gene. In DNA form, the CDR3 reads TGTGCCTGTGACACCACTGGGGGCCGTAGCTCCTGGGACACCCGACAGATGTTTTTC. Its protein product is CACDTTGGRSSWDTRQMFF.

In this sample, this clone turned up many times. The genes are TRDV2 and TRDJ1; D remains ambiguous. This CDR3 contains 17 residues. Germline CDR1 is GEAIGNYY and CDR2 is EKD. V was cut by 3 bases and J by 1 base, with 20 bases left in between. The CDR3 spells CACDAVSRRAVTDKLIF. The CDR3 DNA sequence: TGTGCCTGTGACGCCGTCTCTCGACGCGCGGTCACCGATAAACTCATCTTT.

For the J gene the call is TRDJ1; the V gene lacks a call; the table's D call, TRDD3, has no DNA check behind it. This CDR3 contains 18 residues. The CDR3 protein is CALGDSFLRLNWKNKLIF. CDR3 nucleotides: TGTGCTCTTGGGGACTCCTTCCTACGGCTAAACTGGAAGAATAAACTCATCTTT.

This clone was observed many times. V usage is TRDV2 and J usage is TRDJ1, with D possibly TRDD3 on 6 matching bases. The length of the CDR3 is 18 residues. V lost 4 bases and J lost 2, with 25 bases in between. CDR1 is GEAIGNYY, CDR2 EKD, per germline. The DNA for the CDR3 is TGTGCCTGTGATACCTTAGAGAAAAGTGCGGGGGAGACCGATAAACTCATCTTT. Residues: CACDTLEKSAGETDKLIF.